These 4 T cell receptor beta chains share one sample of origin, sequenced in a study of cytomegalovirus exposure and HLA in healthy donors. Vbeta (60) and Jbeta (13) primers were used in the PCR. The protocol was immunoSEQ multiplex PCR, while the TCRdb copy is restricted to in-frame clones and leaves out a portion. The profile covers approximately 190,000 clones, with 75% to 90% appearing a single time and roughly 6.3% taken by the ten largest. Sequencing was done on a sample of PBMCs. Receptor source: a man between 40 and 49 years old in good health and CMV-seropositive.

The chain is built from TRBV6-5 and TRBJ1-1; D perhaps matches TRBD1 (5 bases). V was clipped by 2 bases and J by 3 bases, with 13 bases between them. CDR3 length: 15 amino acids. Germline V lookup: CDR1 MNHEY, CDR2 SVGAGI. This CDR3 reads CASSYGATVDTEAFF. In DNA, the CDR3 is TGTGCCAGCAGTTACGGGGCTACGGTGGACACTGAAGCTTTCTTT.

This CDR3 reads CASSPLGTRGTGGNQPQHF. The CDR3 nucleotides are TGTGCCAGCTCACCACTAGGTACCAGGGGTACCGGGGGCAATCAGCCCCAGCATTTT. The chain is built from TRBV18 and TRBJ1-5; D might be TRBD1 (6 bases). There are 19 residues in the CDR3. Per the germline V gene, CDR1 is KGHSH and CDR2 is LQKENI. Trimming stripped 1 base from V and 2 bases from J, with 21 bases between.

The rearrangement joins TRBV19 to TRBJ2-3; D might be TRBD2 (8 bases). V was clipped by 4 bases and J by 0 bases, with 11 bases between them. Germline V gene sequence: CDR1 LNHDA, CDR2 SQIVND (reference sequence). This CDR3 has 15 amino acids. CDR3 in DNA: TGTGCCAGTAGTACGGGAGGGGGCAGCACAGATACGCAGTATTTT. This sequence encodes CASSTGGGSTDTQYF.

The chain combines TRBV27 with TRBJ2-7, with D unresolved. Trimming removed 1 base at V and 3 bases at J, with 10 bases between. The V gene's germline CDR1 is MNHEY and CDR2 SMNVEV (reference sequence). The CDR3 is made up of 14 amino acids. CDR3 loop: CASSLFTRNYEQYF. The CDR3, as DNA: TGTGCCAGCAGTTTATTCACCAGAAACTACGAGCAGTACTTC.